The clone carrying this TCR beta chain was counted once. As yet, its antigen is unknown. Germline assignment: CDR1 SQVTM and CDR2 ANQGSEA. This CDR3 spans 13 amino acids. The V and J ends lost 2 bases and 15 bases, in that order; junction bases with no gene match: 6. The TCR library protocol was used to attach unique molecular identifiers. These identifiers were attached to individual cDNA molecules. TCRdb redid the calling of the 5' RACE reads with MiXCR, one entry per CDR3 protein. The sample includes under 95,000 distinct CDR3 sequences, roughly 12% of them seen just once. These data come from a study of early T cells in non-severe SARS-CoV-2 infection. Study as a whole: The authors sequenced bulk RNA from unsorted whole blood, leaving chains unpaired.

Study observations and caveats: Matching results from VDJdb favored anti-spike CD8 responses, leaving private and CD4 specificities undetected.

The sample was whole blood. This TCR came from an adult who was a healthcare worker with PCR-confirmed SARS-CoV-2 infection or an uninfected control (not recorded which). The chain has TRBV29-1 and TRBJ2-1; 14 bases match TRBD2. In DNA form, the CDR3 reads TGCAGCGTTGAAAGACTAGCGGGAGGGGACCTGTTCTTC. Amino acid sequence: CSVERLAGGDLFF.